Included here is one TCR beta chain sequence, with context. Its antigen is unknown. About 37,500 genome equivalents of blood DNA were amplified for TRB. Multiplex touch-down PCR amplified TRB using TRB-A and TRB-B pools in one tube. Each CDR3 protein gets one entry in TCRdb, which reprocessed the multiplex PCR reads and gives no DNA. Here the sample table reports roughly 8,000 distinct CDR3 sequences. This sample is part of a study of T cell clusters in autoimmune cytopenias. Study-wide points: Exclusive TRB clusters were about 2.9-fold more numerous in healthy donors than in active autoimmune hepatitis. No experiment has yet validated the function of the T cell clusters defined in silico. Comparing secondary cytopenia with chronic lymphocytic leukemia showed no cluster-lack signature, apparently masked by lymphoma repertoire.

The CDR3 runs to 17 residues. Germline V gene sequence: CDR1 MNHEY, CDR2 SVGEGT. The J gene is TRBJ2-5, the V gene TRBV6-2 or TRBV6-3; the TCRdb D gene call, TRBD1, has no DNA to confirm it. Sequencing was carried out using peripheral blood. This TCR came from a human donor with an autoimmune cytopenia or autoimmune hepatitis (not recorded which). The CDR3: CASSSLTEGTLQETQYF.